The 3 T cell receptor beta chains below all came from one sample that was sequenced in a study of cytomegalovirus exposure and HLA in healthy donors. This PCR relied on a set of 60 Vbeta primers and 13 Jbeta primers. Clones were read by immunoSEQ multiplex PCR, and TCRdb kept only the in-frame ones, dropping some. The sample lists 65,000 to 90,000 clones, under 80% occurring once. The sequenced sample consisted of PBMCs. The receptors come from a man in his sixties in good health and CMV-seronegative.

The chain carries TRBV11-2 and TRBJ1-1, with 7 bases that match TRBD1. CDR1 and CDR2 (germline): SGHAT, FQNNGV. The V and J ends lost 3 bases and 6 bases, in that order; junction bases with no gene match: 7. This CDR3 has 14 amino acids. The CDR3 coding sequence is TGTGCCAGCAGCTTCAGGGGGGCCATGTCTGAAGCTTTCTTT. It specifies CASSFRGAMSEAFF.

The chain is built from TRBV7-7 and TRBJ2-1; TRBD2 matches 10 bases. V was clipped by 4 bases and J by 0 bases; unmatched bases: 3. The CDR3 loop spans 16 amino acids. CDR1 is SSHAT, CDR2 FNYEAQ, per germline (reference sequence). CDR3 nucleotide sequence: TGTGCCAGCAGCTCGGCTAGCGGGAGCTCCTACAATGAGCAGTTCTTC. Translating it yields CASSSASGSSYNEQFF.

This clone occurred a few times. The CDR3: CASSQEGGAGWYEQYF. As DNA, the CDR3 is TGCGCCAGCAGCCAAGAGGGCGGGGCAGGGTGGTACGAGCAGTACTTC. This chain joins TRBV4-1 and TRBJ2-7, with D possibly being TRBD2 (6 bases). The V and J ends lost 0 bases and 4 bases respectively, with 16 bases between them. The CDR3 totals 16 residues. The germline V gene encodes CDR1 MGHRA and CDR2 YSYEKL.